This is a list of T cell receptor beta chains from one sample in a study of shared T cell receptors in the human thymus. Sequencing used immunoSEQ multiplex PCR; TCRdb keeps in-frame clones, though not all of them. The data contain some 720,000 clones, approximately 87% of them singletons. These data are also associated with another study on human thymus T cells.

The sequencing sample was made of thymocytes. The receptors here all came from a boy younger than two with a congenital heart defect. CDR3s include the opening cysteine and the closing phenylalanine or tryptophan. A D gene is named only where the DNA matches it firmly. Clone size is not always given. Where it is, it says once, few, many or a class for expanded clones.

j_call	d_call	clone_size	v_call	cdr3_nt	cdr3_aa
TRBJ1-5	TRBD1	.	TRBV2	TGTGCCAGCAATGCGAGGACAGGGGGTGGGTATCAGCCCCAGCATTTT	CASNARTGGGYQPQHF
TRBJ2-1	.	.	TRBV4-1	TGCGCCAGCAGCTACCGGACTACCAGCTCCTACAATGAGCAGTTCTTC	CASSYRTTSSYNEQFF
TRBJ2-1	TRBD2	.	TRBV6-6	TGTGCCAGCAGTTCGCCCCCAGCGGGACCTCTTAATGAGCAGTTCTTC	CASSSPPAGPLNEQFF
TRBJ2-6	.	.	TRBV19	TGTGCCAGTAGCTGGACAGTCCCCACTAGTGGGGCCAACGTCCTGACTTTC	CASSWTVPTSGANVLTF
TRBJ2-1	TRBD2	.	TRBV6-5	TGTGCCAGCAGTTACTCGGCGGGAGAAGGCTACAATGAGCAGTTCTTC	CASSYSAGEGYNEQFF
TRBJ2-7	TRBD1	.	TRBV7-8	TGTGCCAGCAGCTTCGCCAGGGGGATGAGTGAGCAGTACTTC	CASSFARGMSEQYF
TRBJ2-5	.	.	TRBV4-3	TGCGCCAGCAGCCAAGAGACCAGAGGGGAGACCCAGTACTTC	CASSQETRGETQYF
TRBJ1-2	.	.	TRBV11-2	TGTGCCAGCAGCCGGACATCTGGGGTCTATGGCTACACCTTC	CASSRTSGVYGYTF
TRBJ2-1	TRBD1	once	TRBV5-1	TGCGCCAGCAGCCAAACAAACAGGGGCTGCGACTCCTACAATGAGCAGTTCTTC	CASSQTNRGCDSYNEQFF
TRBJ2-7	TRBD1	.	TRBV27	TGTGCCAGCATCCCCCGTGGACAGGGAATCAACGAGCAGTACTTC	CASIPRGQGINEQYF
TRBJ1-1	TRBD1	.	TRBV7-9	TGTGCCAGCAGCTTAGCGGGGACAGGGTGGGACACTGAAGCTTTCTTT	CASSLAGTGWDTEAFF
TRBJ2-2	TRBD2	.	TRBV6-1	TGTGCCAGCAGTGCGGCCGGAACTAGCGGGAGGGAGACGATGACCGGGGAGCTGTTTTTT	CASSAAGTSGRETMTGELFF
TRBJ2-1	.	.	TRBV21-1	TGTGCCAGCAGCAAAAGATGGGGACAGTACAATGAGCAGTTCTTC	CASSKRWGQYNEQFF
TRBJ2-2	.	few	TRBV18	TGTGCCAGCTCACCGGGAGGCCGGCCCACCGGGGAGCTGTTTTTT	CASSPGGRPTGELFF
TRBJ2-1	TRBD1	once	TRBV15	TGTGCCACCAGCAGTAACCGGGACAGGGGGTGCAATGAGCAGTTCTTC	CATSSNRDRGCNEQFF
TRBJ1-2	.	.	TRBV19	TGTGCCAGTAGTTCGCCCCTTATACAGGGTTATGGCTACACCTTC	CASSSPLIQGYGYTF
TRBJ2-5	TRBD1	.	TRBV5-1	TGCGCCAGCAGCACAGGGGATGAGGAGACCCAGTACTTC	CASSTGDEETQYF
TRBJ2-7	TRBD2	.	TRBV7-9	TGTGCCAGCAGCTTAGCGAAGCGGGAGCGGTGCGAGCAGTACTTC	CASSLAKRERCEQYF
TRBJ1-2	.	.	TRBV19	TGTGCCAGTAGTGCCGGGACACCGGCGATGGGCTACACCTTC	CASSAGTPAMGYTF
TRBJ2-3	.	.	TRBV27	TGTGCCAGCAGCCCGTATCCGAGGGGCACAGATACGCAGTATTTT	CASSPYPRGTDTQYF